This T cell receptor (beta chain) was identified during a study of identical twins. MiXCR, applied by TCRdb to the 5' RACE reads, yields one record per CDR3 protein. The sample records about 390,000 distinct CDR3 sequences, 9% to 10% being singletons. Germline V gene sequence: CDR1 SNHLY, CDR2 FYNNEI. The CDR3 has 14 residues. V lost 6 bases to trimming and J lost 0 bases, with 11 bases between them. The sample comprised naive T cells sorted from blood. The rearrangement uses TRBV2 and TRBJ1-1; no clear D. This receptor was taken from a woman in her forties or fifties in good health. The CDR3 sequence is CASRPRAMNTEAFF. CDR3 coding DNA: TGTGCCAGCAGGCCCCGGGCAATGAACACTGAAGCTTTCTTT.